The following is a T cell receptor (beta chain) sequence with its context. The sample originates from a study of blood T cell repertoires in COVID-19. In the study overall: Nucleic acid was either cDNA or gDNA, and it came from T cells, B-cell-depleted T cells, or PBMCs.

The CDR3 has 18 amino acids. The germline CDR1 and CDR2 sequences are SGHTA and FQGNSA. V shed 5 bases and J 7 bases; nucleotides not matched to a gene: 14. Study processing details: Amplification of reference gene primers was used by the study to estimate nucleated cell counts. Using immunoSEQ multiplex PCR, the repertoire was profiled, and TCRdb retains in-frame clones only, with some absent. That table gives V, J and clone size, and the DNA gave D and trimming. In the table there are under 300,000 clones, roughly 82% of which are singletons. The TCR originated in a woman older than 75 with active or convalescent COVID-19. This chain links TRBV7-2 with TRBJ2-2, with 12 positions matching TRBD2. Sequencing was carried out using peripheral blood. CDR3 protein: CASSPYTSSGRAIGELFF. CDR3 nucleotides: TGTGCCAGCAGCCCCTACACATCTAGCGGGAGGGCCATCGGGGAGCTGTTTTTT.